These 20 T cell receptor beta chains originate from one sample sequenced in a study of cytomegalovirus exposure and HLA in healthy donors. It was with 60 Vbeta and 13 Jbeta primers that the PCR ran. Some clones are missing from TCRdb's copy, which holds only in-frame ones; the method was immunoSEQ multiplex PCR. The sample comprises about 120,000 clones, over 70% of which are singletons, and 7.5% to 10% rests with the top ten. Input material: PBMCs. The receptors derive from a female donor in good health and CMV-seropositive.

The chain recombines TRBV6-1 with TRBJ2-7; 7 positions agree with TRBD1. Germline V gene sequence: CDR1 MNHNS, CDR2 SASEGT. CDR3 length: 13 residues. With V trimmed by 6 bases and J by 7 bases, 9 bases remained unmatched. The CDR3 loop is CASRITGVGEQYF. The DNA for the CDR3 is TGTGCCAGCAGGATAACAGGGGTGGGTGAGCAGTACTTC.

This chain links TRBV10-1 with TRBJ2-2; 8 bases align to TRBD1. V trimming: 8 bases; J trimming: 6 bases; junction bases outside the gene matches: 8. The CDR3 is 14 amino acids. The germline V gene has CDR1 WNHNN and CDR2 SYGVQD (reference sequence). The CDR3: CASGDRTHAGELFF. The CDR3 coding sequence is TGCGCCAGCGGGGACAGGACTCACGCCGGGGAGCTGTTTTTT.

This chain links TRBV4-3 with TRBJ1-4; 9 nucleotides match TRBD1. Germline loops: CDR1 LGHNA, CDR2 YSLEER. The CDR3 is 18 amino acids. The V gene end was trimmed by 6 bases and the J gene end by 2 bases; junction bases not matched to a gene: 13. In DNA, the CDR3 is TGCGCCAGCAGTCGAAGCCCACAGGGGGCGAAGACTAATGAAAAACTGTTTTTT. The encoded protein is CASSRSPQGAKTNEKLFF.

This clone was recorded a few times. The CDR3 region has the DNA TGTGCCAGCAGCACCCAAAGAGGGCCCCAGCATTTT. Translated: CASSTQRGPQHF. The rearrangement links TRBV13 to TRBJ1-5; no firm D call. V lost 5 bases and J lost 9, with 11 bases in between. This CDR3 comprises 12 residues. Per germline, CDR1 PRHDT and CDR2 FYEKMQ (reference sequence).

The chain has TRBV10-2 and TRBJ1-1; D is ambiguous. CDR3 size: 13 residues. The germline gives CDR1 WSHSY, CDR2 SAAADI. The ends were cut back, 2 bases at V and 4 bases at J, with 8 bases in the middle. CDR3: CASSEPEATEAFF. The CDR3 DNA reads as TGCGCCAGCAGTGAGCCCGAGGCCACTGAAGCTTTCTTT.

This clone showed up just a few times. The V and J genes are TRBV6-5 and TRBJ2-5; a weak D match, TRBD1 (7 bases). Germline-derived CDR1 and CDR2 are MNHEY and SVGAGI. Trimming shortened V by 6 bases and J by 3 bases, and 11 bases separated the two germline ends. The CDR3 consists of 13 residues. Here the CDR3 DNA reads TGTGCCAGCAGGGAGGGGGCTAAAGAGACCCAGTACTTC. Translating it yields CASREGAKETQYF.

The rearrangement links TRBV6-6 to TRBJ2-7; TRBD2 matches 8 bases. V was clipped by 6 bases and J by 5 bases; unmatched bases: 6. The CDR3 loop spans 13 amino acids. From germline, CDR1 is MNHNY and CDR2 SVGAGI (reference sequence). CDR3 in amino acids: CASRAGGFNEQYF. DNA of the CDR3: TGTGCCAGCAGGGCGGGGGGCTTCAACGAGCAGTACTTC.

V and J are TRBV11-1 and TRBJ2-3; 7 positions match TRBD1. CDR3 length: 15 residues. Germline CDR1 reads SGHAT; CDR2 reads FQDESV (reference sequence). J was trimmed by 4 bases and V by 5 bases; bases with no gene match: 9. The CDR3 loop reads CASSLDRVRADTQYF. As DNA, the CDR3 is TGTGCCAGCAGCCTCGACAGGGTACGTGCAGATACGCAGTATTTT.

The chain couples TRBV30 to TRBJ1-1; perhaps TRBD1 as D (6 bases). The germline V and J ends were trimmed by 4 bases and 5 bases, with 14 bases remaining between them. Per germline, CDR1 GTSNPN and CDR2 SVGIG (reference sequence). The CDR3 spans 13 residues. This chain's CDR3 is CAWNAGARTEAFF. The CDR3 DNA follows: TGTGCCTGGAATGCGGGGGCTCGGACTGAAGCTTTCTTT.

The chain couples TRBV7-2 to TRBJ1-2, with TRBD1 as a possible D gene (5 bases). The germline V gene has CDR1 SGHTA and CDR2 FQGNSA. V dropped 4 bases and J dropped 13 bases, with 25 bases sitting between them. The CDR3 spans 15 residues. The CDR3 loop reads CASSSPELGTAGGTF. In nucleotides, the CDR3 is TGTGCCAGCAGCTCGCCAGAACTAGGGACGGCGGGAGGCACCTTC.

The chain has TRBV19 and TRBJ1-1; 8 bases align to TRBD1. The CDR3 sequence is 14 residues long. The germline CDR1 and CDR2 sequences are LNHDA and SQIVND (reference sequence). J was trimmed by 1 base and V by 6 bases; bases with no gene match: 4. The CDR3 loop reads CASRTQGANTEAFF. DNA for the CDR3: TGTGCCAGTAGGACTCAGGGGGCGAACACTGAAGCTTTCTTT.

The rearrangement uses TRBV7-6 and TRBJ1-6; possibly TRBD1 for D (5 bases). Germline V gives CDR1 SGHVS, CDR2 FNYEAQ. CDR3 length: 15 amino acids. Trimming left V 1 base short and J 7 bases short, with 11 bases between. The CDR3 reads CASSLVGHGNSPLHF. The CDR3 DNA reads TGTGCCAGCAGCTTAGTCGGACATGGGAATTCACCCCTCCACTTT.

This clone was seen just once. V usage is TRBV7-8 and J usage is TRBJ1-2; 8 bases are a match to TRBD1. Trimming cost V 2 bases and J 6 bases; bases outside gene matches: 8. The CDR3 sequence is 15 residues long. Germline lookup yields CDR1 SGHVS and CDR2 FQNEAQ. The CDR3 DNA is TGTGCCAGCAGCTTAAGGCCCCAGGGGGCTGATGGCTACACCTTC. It specifies CASSLRPQGADGYTF.

The rearrangement links TRBV28 to TRBJ1-3; weak D call: TRBD1 (5 bases). The CDR3 contains 12 residues. Germline CDR1 reads MDHEN; CDR2 reads SYDVKM. V was trimmed by 7 bases and J by 8 bases, leaving 12 bases between them. CDR3 bases: TGTGCCAGCAAGCAACAGGCAGACACCATATATTTT. Its translation is CASKQQADTIYF.

The chain is built from TRBV5-5 and TRBJ1-5; 10 nucleotides align to TRBD1. CDR1 SGHKS and CDR2 YYEKEE come from the germline V gene (reference sequence). V lost 3 bases and J lost 4; bases outside the gene matches: 1. The CDR3 has 14 amino acids. CDR3 in amino acids: CASSWGQGNQPQHF. The CDR3 nucleotides read TGTGCCAGCAGCTGGGGACAGGGGAATCAGCCCCAGCATTTT.

This rearrangement joins TRBV29-1 to TRBJ1-1; perhaps TRBD1 as D (6 bases). From germline, CDR1 is SQVTM and CDR2 ANQGSEA. V was clipped by 8 bases and J by 7 bases, with 11 bases between them. This CDR3 region has 10 residues. As DNA, the CDR3 is TGCAGCCGGGCGACAGGTGAAGCTTTCTTT. Amino acid sequence: CSRATGEAFF.

The chain is built from TRBV19 and TRBJ2-1; TRBD2 matches at 8 bases. The CDR3 totals 14 residues. CDR1 and CDR2 from the germline V gene are LNHDA and SQIVND (reference sequence). J lost 5 bases, V lost 8 bases, and 8 bases had no gene match. CDR3 nucleotides: TGTGCCAGTCGGCTAGCGGGCCTAAACAATGAGCAGTTCTTC. Its protein product is CASRLAGLNNEQFF.

V usage is TRBV5-1 and J usage is TRBJ1-1, with TRBD1 matching over 7 bases. The V and J ends lost 1 base and 3 bases, in that order; junction bases with no gene match: 6. This CDR3 spans 15 amino acids. Germline V lookup: CDR1 SGHRS, CDR2 YFSETQ. The CDR3 loop is CASSLWGDRDTEAFF. CDR3 DNA: TGCGCCAGCAGCTTGTGGGGAGACAGGGACACTGAAGCTTTCTTT. The full variable domain, completed using reference TRBV5-1 and TRBJ1-1, is KAGVTQTPRYLIKTRGQQVTLSCSPISGHRSVSWYQQTPGQGLQFLFEYFSETQRNKGNFPGRFSGRQFSNSRSEMNVSTLELGDSALYLCASSLWGDRDTEAFFGQGTRLTVV.

The chain carries TRBV5-8 and TRBJ1-5; a weak D match, TRBD1 (6 bases). The CDR3 spans 14 residues. V was trimmed by 4 bases and J by 0 bases, leaving 8 bases between them. Germline values: CDR1 SGHTS, CDR2 YDEGEE. CDR3 sequence: CASSQGYSNQPQHF. As DNA, the CDR3 is TGTGCCAGCAGCCAGGGGTATAGCAATCAGCCCCAGCATTTT.

This rearrangement joins TRBV19 to TRBJ1-5; D is perhaps TRBD1 (5 bases). The ends were cut back, 0 bases at V and 7 bases at J, with 10 bases in the middle. CDR1 LNHDA and CDR2 SQIVND come from the germline V gene (reference sequence). There are 14 residues in the CDR3. In DNA form, the CDR3 reads TGTGCCAGTAGTATAGAGGGGGGATCACAGCCCCAGCATTTT. Translating it yields CASSIEGGSQPQHF.